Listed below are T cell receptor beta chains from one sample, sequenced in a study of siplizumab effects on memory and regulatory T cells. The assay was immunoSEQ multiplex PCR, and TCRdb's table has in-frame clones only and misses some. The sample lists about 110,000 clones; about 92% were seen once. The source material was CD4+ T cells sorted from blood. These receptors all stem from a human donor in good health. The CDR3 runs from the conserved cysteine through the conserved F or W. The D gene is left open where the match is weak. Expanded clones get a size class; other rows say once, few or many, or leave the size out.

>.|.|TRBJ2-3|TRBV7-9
CASSRTISTDTQYF
TGTGCCAGCAGCAGGACAATTAGCACAGATACGCAGTATTTT
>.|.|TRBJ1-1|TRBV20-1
CSAAGNTEAFF
TGCAGTGCTGCGGGAAACACTGAAGCTTTCTTT
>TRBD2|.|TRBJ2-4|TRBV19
CASSIWGGNIQYF
TGTGCCAGTAGTATTTGGGGGGGGAACATTCAGTACTTC
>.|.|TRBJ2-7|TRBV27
CASKGGDIYEQYF
TGTGCCAGCAAAGGCGGGGATATCTACGAGCAGTACTTC
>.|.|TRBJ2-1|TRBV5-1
CASSADSLGEQFF
TGCGCCAGCAGCGCGGACAGTCTGGGTGAGCAGTTCTTC
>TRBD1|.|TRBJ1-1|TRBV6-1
CASSEGQESTEAFF
TGTGCCAGCAGTGAGGGACAGGAAAGCACTGAAGCTTTCTTT
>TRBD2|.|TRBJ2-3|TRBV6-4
CASSQTSGGSDTQYF
TGTGCCAGCAGTCAGACTAGCGGGGGGTCAGATACGCAGTATTTT
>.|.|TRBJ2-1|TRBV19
CASSIVGGRNEQFF
TGTGCCAGTAGTATAGTCGGGGGGCGTAATGAGCAGTTCTTC
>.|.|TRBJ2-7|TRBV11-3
CASSLGRFRGNDEQYF
TGTGCCAGCAGCTTAGGGAGGTTCAGGGGAAACGACGAGCAGTACTTC
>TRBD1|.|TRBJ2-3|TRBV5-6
CASSGTGGTDTQYF
TGTGCCAGCAGCGGGACAGGGGGCACAGATACGCAGTATTTT
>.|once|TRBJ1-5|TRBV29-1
CSVAGQGGGSNQPQHF
TGCAGCGTTGCCGGCCAGGGTGGGGGTAGCAATCAGCCCCAGCATTTT
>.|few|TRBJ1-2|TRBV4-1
CASSPLPRGRLGYTF
TGCGCCAGCAGCCCCCTCCCCCGGGGGCGCCTAGGCTACACCTTC
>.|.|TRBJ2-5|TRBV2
CASITVAWETQYF
TGTGCCAGCATTACTGTAGCTTGGGAGACCCAGTACTTC
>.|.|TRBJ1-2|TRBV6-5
CASSRLTGPYGYTF
TGTGCCAGCAGTCGGTTGACAGGCCCCTATGGCTACACCTTC
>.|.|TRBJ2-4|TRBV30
CAWSNGGNLNIQYF
TGTGCCTGGAGTAACGGGGGTAATTTAAACATTCAGTACTTC
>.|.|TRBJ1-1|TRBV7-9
CASSSGRGGVFTEAFF
TGTGCCAGCAGCTCCGGACGCGGGGGCGTCTTCACTGAAGCTTTCTTT
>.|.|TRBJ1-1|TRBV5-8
CATRLDLEAFF
TGTGCAACCAGGTTAGACCTTGAAGCTTTCTTT
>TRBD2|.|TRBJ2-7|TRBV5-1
CASKLSGRFDEQYF
TGCGCCAGCAAATTGAGCGGGAGGTTCGACGAGCAGTACTTC
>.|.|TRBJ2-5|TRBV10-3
CAISESTARQETQYF
TGTGCCATCAGTGAGTCGACGGCTAGACAAGAGACCCAGTACTTC
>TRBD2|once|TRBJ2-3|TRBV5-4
CASSRLGLAGIGTDTQYF
TGTGCCAGCAGCCGCTTGGGACTAGCGGGAATTGGCACAGATACGCAGTATTTT
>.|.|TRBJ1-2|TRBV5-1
CASSFGAGNGYTF
TGCGCCAGCAGCTTTGGGGCAGGGAATGGCTACACCTTC
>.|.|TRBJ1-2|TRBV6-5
CASSRDTNYGYTF
TGTGCCAGCAGTCGGGACACGAACTATGGCTACACCTTC
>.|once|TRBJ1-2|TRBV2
CASSEEGSVANYGYTF
TGTGCCAGCAGTGAAGAAGGCTCGGTGGCTAACTATGGCTACACCTTC
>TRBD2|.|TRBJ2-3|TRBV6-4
CASSDSSGGVHTQYF
TGTGCCAGCAGTGATTCTAGCGGGGGCGTACATACGCAGTATTTT
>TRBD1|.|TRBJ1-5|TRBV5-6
CASSWWTGLARVGNQPQHF
TGTGCCAGCAGCTGGTGGACAGGTCTTGCAAGGGTCGGCAATCAGCCCCAGCATTTT
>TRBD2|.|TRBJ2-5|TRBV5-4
CASSRPGLAPETQYF
TGTGCCAGCAGTAGACCGGGACTAGCGCCCGAGACCCAGTACTTC
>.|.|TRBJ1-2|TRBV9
CASSPGGGIQGYTF
TGTGCCAGCAGCCCCGGGGGGGGGATTCAGGGCTACACCTTC
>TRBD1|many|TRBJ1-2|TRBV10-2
CASSEQGPLSGYTF
TGCGCCAGCAGTGAACAGGGGCCCCTCAGTGGCTACACCTTC
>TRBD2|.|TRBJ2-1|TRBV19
CASSIRLAGESNQQFF
TGTGCCAGTAGTATCCGACTAGCGGGAGAGAGCAATCAGCAGTTCTTC